A single sample gave rise to the 21 T cell receptor beta chains below, sequenced in a study of control samples from healthy donors and cancer patients. Assay: immunoSEQ multiplex PCR; the TCRdb copy retains only in-frame clones and omits some. The top ten hold approximately 9% of the sample, which has approximately 140,000 clones, around 85% seen once. Source material: blood. These receptors all stem from a woman in her twenties or thirties in good health.

The chain links TRBV29-1 to TRBJ2-2, with D perhaps matching TRBD2 (5 bases). CDR1 is SQVTM, CDR2 ANQGSEA, per germline. This CDR3 contains 15 residues. The V end was cut by 7 bases, the J end by 4 bases, with 19 bases between. CDR3 amino acids: CSAGSGEIGTGELFF. The CDR3 nucleotides are TGCAGCGCCGGATCCGGGGAGATCGGCACCGGGGAGCTGTTTTTT.

This chain uses TRBV12-5 with TRBJ2-5; D gene ambiguous. The germline CDR1 and CDR2 sequences are LGHNT and FRNRAP. This CDR3 comprises 15 residues. V was trimmed by 4 bases and J by 1 base, leaving 13 bases between them. CDR3 protein: CASGWSERSQETQYF. Here the CDR3 DNA reads TGTGCTAGTGGTTGGTCAGAGAGGAGCCAAGAGACCCAGTACTTC.

The chain combines TRBV9 with TRBJ1-2, with D perhaps matching TRBD1 (5 bases). This CDR3 is 14 amino acids long. V lost 1 base and J 6 bases, leaving 13 bases between the germline ends. Germline V gene sequence: CDR1 SGDLS, CDR2 YYNGEE. CDR3 protein: CASSVQGGVNGYTF. CDR3 DNA sequence: TGTGCCAGCAGCGTACAGGGAGGGGTGAATGGCTACACCTTC. The full variable domain, its missing parts supplied by reference TRBV9 and TRBJ1-2, is DSGVTQTPKHLITATGQRVTLRCSPRSGDLSVYWYQQSLDQGLQFLIQYYNGEERAKGNILERFSAQQFPDLHSELNLSSLELGDSALYFCASSVQGGVNGYTFGSGTRLTVV.

A few counts support this clone. The J gene is TRBJ2-3, the V gene TRBV6-1; tentative D call: TRBD2 (5 bases). Germline V gene sequence: CDR1 MNHNS, CDR2 SASEGT. CDR3 size: 16 residues. The V gene lost 1 base and the J gene lost 4 bases, with 15 bases spanning the gap. CDR3 region: CASSEGPGGPADTQYF. CDR3 in DNA: TGTGCCAGCAGTGAAGGACCCGGCGGGCCCGCAGATACGCAGTATTTT.

With regard to this clone: This sample includes further DNA sequences coding for the same CDR3. This rearrangement joins TRBV30 to TRBJ1-6, with 8 positions matching TRBD1. Germline assignment: CDR1 GTSNPN and CDR2 SVGIG (reference sequence). This CDR3 contains 13 residues. V lost 1 base to trimming and J lost 7 bases; unmatched junction nucleotides: 0. CDR3 DNA sequence: TGTGCCTGGAGTGACAGGGGGAATTCACCCCTCCACTTT. Translation: CAWSDRGNSPLHF.

The rearrangement uses TRBV29-1 and TRBJ1-1; TRBD1 matches 12 bases. The CDR3 has 15 amino acids. V gave up 6 bases and J gave up 5 bases; unmatched junction bases: 10. Germline values: CDR1 SQVTM, CDR2 ANQGSEA. CDR3 amino acids: CSVAGTGGFGTEAFF. CDR3 DNA sequence: TGCAGCGTGGCCGGGACAGGGGGCTTTGGGACTGAAGCTTTCTTT.

V and J are TRBV25-1 and TRBJ1-1, with 9 bases aligning to TRBD1. Germline V gives CDR1 MGHDK, CDR2 SYGVNS. The CDR3 contains 14 residues. V shed 3 bases, J shed 2 bases, and the junction held 1 base outside the gene matches. In DNA, the CDR3 is TGTGCCAGCAGTGAGACAGGGGGTAACACTGAAGCTTTCTTT. Its protein is CASSETGGNTEAFF.

This chain joins TRBV20-1 and TRBJ1-1; D might be TRBD1 (5 bases). Trimming pared 3 bases from V and 1 base from J, leaving 6 bases between. The germline CDR1 and CDR2 sequences are DFQATT and SNEGSKA (reference sequence). The CDR3 has 12 amino acids. CDR3 in DNA: TGCAGTGCTAGTGGACAGAACACTGAAGCTTTCTTT. It specifies CSASGQNTEAFF.

In this sample, this clone turned up once. CDR3 coding DNA: TGCAGCGTGGTGGGACGGCGCACCGGGGAGCTGTTTTTT. Its protein is CSVVGRRTGELFF. The V call is TRBV29-1, the J call TRBJ2-2; possibly TRBD1 or TRBD2 for D (5 bases each). Trimming pared 6 bases from V and 4 bases from J, leaving 12 bases between. The length of the CDR3 is 13 residues. Germline V CDR1 and CDR2: SQVTM, ANQGSEA.

V gene TRBV27 combines with J gene TRBJ2-2; D is unclear. The CDR3 length is 14 residues. In germline, CDR1 is MNHEY, CDR2 SMNVEV (reference sequence). Trimming cost V 3 bases and J 4 bases, with 9 bases left between them. The CDR3 protein is CASSFLTPTGELFF. In DNA, the CDR3 is TGTGCCAGCAGTTTCCTAACACCCACCGGGGAGCTGTTTTTT.

The J gene is TRBJ2-1, the V gene TRBV30; D ambiguous. The CDR3 spans 15 residues. CDR1 is GTSNPN, CDR2 SVGIG, per germline (reference sequence). Between the trimmed V and J ends, which lost 2 bases and 0 bases, there was a span of 11 bases. DNA for the CDR3: TGTGCCTGGAGTACCGGAATGGGCTCCTACAATGAGCAGTTCTTC. Amino acids: CAWSTGMGSYNEQFF.

The rearrangement joins TRBV5-1 to TRBJ2-5; 7 bases fit TRBD2. The CDR3 covers 15 residues. Germline lookup yields CDR1 SGHRS and CDR2 YFSETQ. The trim removed 2 bases at V and 1 base at J, leaving 5 bases unmatched. The CDR3 loop reads CASSFNSGPQETQYF. The CDR3 DNA sequence: TGCGCCAGCAGCTTTAATAGCGGGCCCCAAGAGACCCAGTACTTC.

The CDR3: CASTPGGDNEQFF. CDR3 nucleotides: TGTGCCAGCACCCCTGGGGGGGACAATGAGCAGTTCTTC. The rearrangement links TRBV12-3 or TRBV12-4 to TRBJ2-1; 7 bases align to TRBD2. The CDR3 sequence is 13 residues long. V shed 7 bases, J shed 5 bases, and the junction held 5 bases outside the gene matches.

The chain has TRBV6-5 and TRBJ2-1; TRBD2 matches at 9 bases. Germline assignment: CDR1 MNHEY and CDR2 SVGAGI. The CDR3 runs to 15 residues. V was pared by 5 bases and J by 1 base, with 3 bases of the junction left unmatched. The DNA for the CDR3 is TGTGCCAGCAGTACAGGACTAGCGTCCTACAATGAGCAGTTCTTC. Protein: CASSTGLASYNEQFF.

The genes are TRBV2 and TRBJ2-2; D gene uncertain. V was clipped by 6 bases and J by 6 bases, with 11 bases between them. The CDR3 totals 13 residues. Germline assignment: CDR1 SNHLY and CDR2 FYNNEI. CDR3 in DNA: TGTGCCAGCAGAGATAACAATGCCGGGGAGCTGTTTTTT. Protein sequence: CASRDNNAGELFF.

The chain carries TRBV6-4 and TRBJ1-2; TRBD1 agrees at 7 bases. Germline V lookup: CDR1 MRHNA, CDR2 SNTAGT. The J segment lost 3 bases and the V segment lost 4 bases, leaving 5 bases of the junction unmatched. The CDR3 extends over 14 amino acids. The CDR3 spells CASSADRVDYGYTF. In nucleotides, the CDR3 is TGTGCCAGCAGTGCCGACAGGGTCGACTATGGCTACACCTTC.

This clone has more than one count but fewer than ten. This chain connects TRBV11-1 to TRBJ1-5; TRBD1 is a possible D gene (5 bases). V was shortened by 5 bases and J by 9 bases, with 14 bases between the two germline ends. The CDR3 is 13 amino acids. Germline CDR1 and CDR2: SGHAT and FQDESV (reference sequence). CDR3 in DNA: TGTGCCAGCAGCCGGATGGGGGGATCGCCCCAGCATTTT. Translated, it gives CASSRMGGSPQHF. Filled out from reference TRBV11-1 and TRBJ1-5, the complete variable domain reads EAEVAQSPRYKITEKSQAVAFWCDPISGHATLYWYRQILGQGPELLVQFQDESVVDDSQLPKDRFSAERLKGVDSTLKIQPAELGDSAMYLCASSRMGGSPQHFGDGTRLSIL.

Remarks on this clone: At one of its ends the junction is not consistent with the germline gene, which may arise from a read error. V and J are TRBV3-1 (or the pseudogene TRBV3-2) and TRBJ2-3; either TRBD1 or TRBD2 may supply D (6 bases each). Germline CDR1 reads LGHDT; CDR2 reads YNNKEL (reference sequence). The CDR3 length is 14 residues. This chain's CDR3 is CASTQVGGGDTQYF. The CDR3 DNA sequence: TGTGCCAGCACCCAAGTAGGGGGAGGAGATACGCAGTATTTT.

This clone was seen just once. This chain uses TRBV4-1 with TRBJ2-1; TRBD1 matches at 11 bases. Unmatched junction bases numbered 9, after V lost 0 bases and J lost 5 bases. Germline assignment: CDR1 MGHRA and CDR2 YSYEKL. There are 18 residues in the CDR3. This CDR3 reads CASSQDPRGQGANNEQFF. In DNA form, the CDR3 reads TGCGCCAGCAGCCAAGATCCGAGAGGACAGGGGGCAAACAATGAGCAGTTCTTC.

This clone was observed once. The rearrangement joins TRBV30 to TRBJ1-4; D is perhaps TRBD1 (5 bases). CDR1 is GTSNPN, CDR2 SVGIG, per germline (reference sequence). V gave up 5 bases and J gave up 4 bases, with 14 bases separating them. The CDR3 loop spans 14 amino acids. This chain's CDR3 is CAWGPYRINEKLFF. In nucleotides, the CDR3 is TGTGCCTGGGGACCCTACAGGATTAATGAAAAACTGTTTTTT.

V is TRBV15 and J is TRBJ2-1, with TRBD1 identical over 8 bases. There are 16 residues in the CDR3. V was pared by 1 base and J by 6 bases, with 8 bases of the junction left unmatched. Germline V gives CDR1 LNHNV, CDR2 YYDKDF (reference sequence). The CDR3 region is CATSRAVQGARNEQFF. CDR3 in DNA: TGTGCCACCAGCAGAGCTGTTCAGGGGGCACGCAATGAGCAGTTCTTC.